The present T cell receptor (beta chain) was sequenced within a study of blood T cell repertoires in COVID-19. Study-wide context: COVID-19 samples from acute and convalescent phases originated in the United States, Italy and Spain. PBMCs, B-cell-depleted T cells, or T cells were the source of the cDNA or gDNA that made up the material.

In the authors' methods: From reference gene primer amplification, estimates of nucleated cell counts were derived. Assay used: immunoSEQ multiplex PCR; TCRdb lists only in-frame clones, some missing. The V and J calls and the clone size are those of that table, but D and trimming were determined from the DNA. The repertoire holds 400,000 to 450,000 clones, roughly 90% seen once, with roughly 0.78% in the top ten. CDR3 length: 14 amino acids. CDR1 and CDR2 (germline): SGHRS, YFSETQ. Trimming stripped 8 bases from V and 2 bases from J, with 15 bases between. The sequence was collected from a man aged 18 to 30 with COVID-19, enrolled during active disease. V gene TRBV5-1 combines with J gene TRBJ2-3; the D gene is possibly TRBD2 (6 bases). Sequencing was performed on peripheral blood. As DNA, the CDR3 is TGCGCCAGTGCCTCGGGGGAAAACACAGATACGCAGTATTTT. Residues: CASASGENTDTQYF.